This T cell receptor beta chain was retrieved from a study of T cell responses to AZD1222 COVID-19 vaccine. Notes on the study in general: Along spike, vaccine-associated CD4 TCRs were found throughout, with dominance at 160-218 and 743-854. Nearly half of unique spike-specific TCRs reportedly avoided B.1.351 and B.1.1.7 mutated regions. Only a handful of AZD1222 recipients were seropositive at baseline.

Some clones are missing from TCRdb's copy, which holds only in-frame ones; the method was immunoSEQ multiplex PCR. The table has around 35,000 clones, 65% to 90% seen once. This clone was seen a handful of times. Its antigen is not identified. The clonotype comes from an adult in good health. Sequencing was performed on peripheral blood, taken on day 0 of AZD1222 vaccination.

This CDR3 reads CASSQPVAMGNTIYF. CDR3 coding DNA: TGCGCCAGCAGCCAACCCGTCGCGATGGGAAACACCATATATTTT. The rearrangement joins TRBV4-1 to TRBJ1-3; D remains ambiguous. V dropped 2 bases and J dropped 4 bases, with 12 bases sitting between them. This CDR3 contains 15 residues. Looked up from germline, CDR1 is MGHRA and CDR2 is YSYEKL.